One sample yielded the 8 T cell receptor beta chains listed below, sequenced in a study of shared T cell receptors in the human thymus. The data were produced by immunoSEQ multiplex PCR, yet TCRdb's version contains in-frame clones alone and is incomplete. The sample carries about 380,000 clones, 95% recorded once. The sequencing sample was made of thymocytes. These receptors were obtained from a human donor.

V and J are TRBV27 and TRBJ1-5; possible D gene TRBD1, 5 bases. This CDR3 region has 14 residues. Germline V gives CDR1 MNHEY, CDR2 SMNVEV (reference sequence). V dropped 4 bases and J dropped 0 bases, with 7 bases sitting between them. DNA of the CDR3: TGTGCCAGCAGTTCTCAGGGTAGCAATCAGCCCCAGCATTTT. This codes for CASSSQGSNQPQHF.

The V and J genes are TRBV6-5 and TRBJ1-3; D gene ambiguous. The CDR3 runs to 15 residues. Germline CDR1 is MNHEY and CDR2 is SVGAGI. The V and J ends lost 7 bases and 2 bases respectively, with 15 bases between them. The CDR3 region has the DNA TGTGCCAGCATCCTCCGACGTGCCCCTGGAAACACCATATATTTT. Its protein is CASILRRAPGNTIYF.

V usage is TRBV21-1 and J usage is TRBJ1-1. TRBV21-1 counts as a pseudogene. The CDR3 extends over 13 amino acids. CDR3 bases: TGTGCCAGCAGCAAATTGCCAAGGGCCCAAGCTTTCTTT. Its protein is CASSKLPRAQAFF.

The V gene is TRBV4-3, the J gene TRBJ2-3; 7 bases agree with TRBD2. Germline CDR1 and CDR2: LGHNA and YSLEER. This CDR3 is 15 amino acids long. The V gene end was trimmed by 0 bases and the J gene end by 6 bases; junction bases not matched to a gene: 6. The CDR3 sequence: CASSQEGEGADTQYF. CDR3 DNA sequence: TGCGCCAGCAGCCAAGAGGGGGAGGGAGCGGATACGCAGTATTTT.

This clone appeared a single time. This rearrangement joins TRBV27 to TRBJ2-1; 16 nucleotides line up with TRBD2. V gave up 2 bases and J gave up 8 bases; unmatched junction bases: 9. Germline CDR1 MNHEY, CDR2 SMNVEV (reference sequence). This CDR3 contains 18 residues. This chain's CDR3 is CASSLPGTSGRGDHEQFF. In nucleotides, the CDR3 is TGTGCCAGCAGTTTACCCGGGACTAGCGGGAGGGGGGACCATGAGCAGTTCTTC.

The V call is TRBV2, the J call TRBJ2-1, with 7 bases identical to TRBD2. CDR1 SNHLY and CDR2 FYNNEI come from the germline V gene. The CDR3 sequence is 14 residues long. The V segment lost 3 bases and the J segment 6 bases; nucleotides outside the gene matches: 5. CDR3 bases: TGTGCCAGCAGTGAGAGGGAGGGAGGCAATGAGCAGTTCTTC. Amino acid sequence: CASSEREGGNEQFF.

This chain connects TRBV19 to TRBJ2-7; D is uncertain. The germline V gene has CDR1 LNHDA and CDR2 SQIVND (reference sequence). The CDR3 runs 13 residues. Deletions cut 3 bases from V and 2 bases from J, with 8 bases between. The CDR3 here is CASSMDLTYEQYF. In DNA form, the CDR3 reads TGTGCCAGTAGTATGGACCTAACCTACGAGCAGTACTTC. Full variable domain (remainder filled in from reference TRBV19 and TRBJ2-7): DGGITQSPKYLFRKEGQNVTLSCEQNLNHDAMYWYRQDPGQGLRLIYYSQIVNDFQKGDIAEGYSVSREKKESFPLTVTSAQKNPTAFYLCASSMDLTYEQYFGPGTRLTVT.

This chain uses TRBV5-1 with TRBJ2-1; D is tentatively TRBD1 or TRBD2 (6 bases each). The CDR3 extends over 17 amino acids. Germline assignment: CDR1 SGHRS and CDR2 YFSETQ. The germline V and J ends were trimmed by 1 base and 4 bases, with 18 bases remaining between them. This chain's CDR3 is CASSLKGGRALYNEQFF. CDR3 coding DNA: TGCGCCAGCAGCTTGAAGGGGGGTAGAGCCCTTTACAATGAGCAGTTCTTC.